These 4 T cell receptor beta chains share one sample of origin, sequenced in a study of blood T cell repertoires in COVID-19 (dated by TCRdb to about 2020). Receptors were amplified or captured by the immunoSEQ multiplex PCR assay. The table was pulled from immuneACCESS by TCRdb, which kept in-frame rearrangements only. Such tables lose some clones; where checked, under half of the loss comes from unresolved V genes, and the rest has no known cause. This sample is represented by approximately 140,000 clones; more than 75% of them were singletons. Of the sample, 2% to 2.5% is held by the ten largest clones. The specimen sequenced was peripheral blood. The receptors were gathered from an older man with active COVID-19.

This chain links TRBV4-2 with TRBJ2-7, with 7 bases aligning to TRBD1. The V segment lost 3 bases and the J segment 2 bases; nucleotides outside the gene matches: 7. This CDR3 comprises 15 residues. Germline assignment: CDR1 LGHNA and CDR2 YNFKEQ. CDR3 nucleotide sequence: TGTGCCAGCAGCCATGAAATGACAGGGCCCTACGAGCAGTACTTC. It yields the protein CASSHEMTGPYEQYF.

This clone was observed a single time. This chain joins TRBV5-4 and TRBJ2-3, with D possibly TRBD2 on 6 matching bases. Per the germline V gene, CDR1 is SGHNT and CDR2 is YYREEE (reference sequence). The CDR3 has 15 amino acids. The V and J ends lost 1 base and 4 bases respectively, with 13 bases between them. The CDR3: CASSLMGGAADTQYF. CDR3 sequence (DNA): TGTGCCAGCAGCTTGATGGGGGGTGCGGCAGATACGCAGTATTTT.

Notes on this clone: Other DNA sequences in the sample encode the same CDR3. This chain links TRBV5-1 with TRBJ2-7; 7 positions match TRBD1. After removal of 3 bases from V and 6 bases from J, the junction contained 3 bases not matched to a gene. This CDR3 comprises 12 residues. Germline assignment: CDR1 SGHRS and CDR2 YFSETQ. The DNA of the CDR3 is TGCGCCAGCAGCTCGACAGGGTCCGAGCAGTACTTC. This translates into CASSSTGSEQYF. The variable domain in full, with the rest retrieved from reference TRBV5-1 and TRBJ2-7, is KAGVTQTPRYLIKTRGQQVTLSCSPISGHRSVSWYQQTPGQGLQFLFEYFSETQRNKGNFPGRFSGRQFSNSRSEMNVSTLELGDSALYLCASSSTGSEQYFGPGTRLTVT.

J is TRBJ2-3 and V is TRBV5-1; TRBD1 aligns across 7 bases. Germline CDR1 reads SGHRS; CDR2 reads YFSETQ. J lost 2 bases, V lost 5 bases, and 8 bases had no gene match. This CDR3 is 15 amino acids long. CDR3 amino acids: CASRAGTEPTDTQYF. In nucleotides, the CDR3 is TGCGCCAGCAGGGCCGGGACAGAGCCCACAGATACGCAGTATTTT.